This T cell receptor (beta chain) was retrieved from a study of monozygotic twins with inflammatory bowel disease. TCRdb reprocessed the 5' RACE reads; each CDR3 protein has one entry and no DNA is given. The listing records 200,000 to 250,000 distinct CDR3 sequences. CDR3 length equals 14 residues. This TCR came from a human donor with ulcerative colitis or Crohn's disease, or a healthy co-twin of an affected twin (not recorded which). Sequenced material: blood. The J gene is TRBJ2-7, the V gene TRBV21-1. TRBV21-1 represents a pseudogene. The CDR3 protein is CASSEGLRRYEQYF.